This T cell receptor beta chain stems from a study of blood T cell repertoires in COVID-19. Overall study: Some COVID-19 samples were acute and others convalescent; all came from the United States, Italy and Spain. Sample material is recorded as cDNA or gDNA derived from T cells, B-cell-depleted T cells, or PBMCs.

In the original processing: Reference gene primer amplification gave nucleated cell count estimates. Using immunoSEQ multiplex PCR, the repertoire was profiled, and TCRdb retains in-frame clones only, with some absent. V and J calls and clone size follow that table, whereas D and trimming were derived from the DNA. This sample has about 160,000 clones, with approximately 83% found just once. The length of the CDR3 is 15 residues. CDR1 LGHDT and CDR2 YNNKEL come from the germline V gene (reference sequence). The V segment lost 2 bases and the J segment 3 bases; nucleotides outside the gene matches: 4.

The chain combines TRBV3-1 (or the pseudogene TRBV3-2) with TRBJ2-7; 10 positions agree with TRBD2. The origin of this receptor is a man aged 70-80 years with acute or convalescent COVID-19. The sequencing sample was made of peripheral blood. The CDR3 loop reads CASSQQSSGSYEQYF. The CDR3 DNA follows: TGTGCCAGCAGCCAACAGTCTAGCGGGAGCTACGAGCAGTACTTC.